Each of the 9 T cell receptor beta chains below was sequenced from the same sample in a study of CD8+CD57+ T cells in acquired aplastic anemia. Using genomic DNA as the template, TCR beta VDJ and CDR3 profiling was carried out. A single record per CDR3 protein comes from TCRdb applying MiXCR to the reads. The data hold 100,000 to 150,000 distinct CDR3 sequences, with about 50% observed a single time. Patients selected for sequencing had displayed CD8+CD57+ cell expansion by flow cytometry. The sample consisted of sorted CD4+, CD8+, or CD8+CD57+ T cells (not recorded which) from PBMCs. These receptors originate from a human donor with aplastic anemia.

This sequence joins TRBV29-1 and TRBJ2-2; TRBD2 matches at 7 bases. The CDR3 loop spans 15 amino acids. From germline, CDR1 is SQVTM and CDR2 ANQGSEA. CDR3 loop: CSARGEGPDTGELFF. The CDR3 bases are TGCAGTGCTAGAGGGGAGGGGCCGGACACCGGGGAGCTGTTTTTT.

In its sample, this clonotype was seen a few times. V is TRBV24-1 and J is TRBJ2-2; 7 nucleotides align to TRBD1. The CDR3 runs to 16 residues. Germline V gene lookup returns CDR1 KGHDR and CDR2 SFDVKD. The V gene end was trimmed by 4 bases and the J gene end by 0 bases; junction bases not matched to a gene: 4. CDR3: CATSDEGQSNTGELFF. In nucleotides, the CDR3 is TGTGCCACCAGTGACGAGGGACAGTCGAACACCGGGGAGCTGTTTTTT.

The V gene is TRBV27, the J gene TRBJ1-5; D call uncertain. V was trimmed by 1 base and J by 4 bases, leaving 8 bases between them. The germline gives CDR1 MNHEY, CDR2 SMNVEV (reference sequence). The CDR3 runs 14 residues. In DNA form, the CDR3 reads TGTGCCAGCAGTTTATTGGAGGGAAATCAGCCCCAGCATTTT. It codes for CASSLLEGNQPQHF.

The chain couples TRBV4-2 to TRBJ2-3; no firm D call. CDR3 size: 16 residues. The V end lost 5 bases, the J end lost 6 bases, and 21 bases lay between the germline ends. Per germline, CDR1 LGHNA and CDR2 YNFKEQ. CDR3 bases: TGTGCCAGCAGCAACCGAGGACCCCCTTCCGGGGATACGCAGTATTTT. This translates into CASSNRGPPSGDTQYF.

V usage is TRBV5-1 and J usage is TRBJ2-5; 7 bases agree with TRBD2. This CDR3 is built from 16 residues. The trim removed 4 bases at V and 2 bases at J, leaving 11 bases unmatched. Per the germline V gene, CDR1 is SGHRS and CDR2 is YFSETQ. In DNA, the CDR3 is TGCGCCAGCAGCCAAACGGGAGCGGGGAGACAAGAGACCCAGTACTTC. Protein product: CASSQTGAGRQETQYF.

V usage is TRBV2 and J usage is TRBJ2-6; D is undetermined. Germline V CDR1 and CDR2: SNHLY, FYNNEI. Trimming removed 0 bases at V and 4 bases at J, with 10 bases between. The CDR3 totals 16 residues. CDR3 residues: CASSEAHSSGANVLTF. The CDR3, as DNA: TGTGCCAGCAGTGAAGCTCACAGCTCCGGGGCCAACGTCCTGACTTTC.

This chain joins TRBV10-2 and TRBJ1-3, with D perhaps TRBD1 (6 bases). From germline, CDR1 is WSHSY and CDR2 SAAADI. V was cut by 4 bases and J by 0 bases, with 16 bases left in between. CDR3 length: 17 amino acids. CDR3 region: CASSGRQGGPSGNTIYF. CDR3 DNA: TGCGCCAGCAGTGGACGCCAAGGGGGTCCCTCTGGAAACACCATATATTTT.

The chain couples TRBV2 to TRBJ1-1, with 8 positions matching TRBD1. The V gene end was trimmed by 6 bases and the J gene end by 0 bases; junction bases not matched to a gene: 6. This CDR3 region has 15 residues. Germline CDR1 SNHLY, CDR2 FYNNEI. The CDR3 DNA sequence: TGTGCCAGCAGCGGCGCAGGGGGCTTGAACACTGAAGCTTTCTTT. Residues: CASSGAGGLNTEAFF.

The rearrangement links TRBV10-3 to TRBJ1-1, with 7 positions matching TRBD1. This CDR3 comprises 17 residues. CDR1 and CDR2 (germline): ENHRY, SYGVKD. With V trimmed by 3 bases and J by 6 bases, 16 bases remained unmatched. For the CDR3, the DNA is TGTGCCATCAGTGACCTATCCCGGGGACAGCTAAGCGCTGAAGCTTTCTTT. Encoded protein: CAISDLSRGQLSAEAFF.